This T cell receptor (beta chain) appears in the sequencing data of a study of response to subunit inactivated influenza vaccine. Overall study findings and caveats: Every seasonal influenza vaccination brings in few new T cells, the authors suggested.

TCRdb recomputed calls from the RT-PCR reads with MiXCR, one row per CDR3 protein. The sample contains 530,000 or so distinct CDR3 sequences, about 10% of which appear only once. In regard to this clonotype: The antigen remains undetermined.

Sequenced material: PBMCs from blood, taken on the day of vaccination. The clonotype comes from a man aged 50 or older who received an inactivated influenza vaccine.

Here the CDR3 reads CASTSGFNQPQHF. The CDR3, as DNA: TGTGCCAGCACGTCAGGGTTCAATCAGCCCCAGCATTTT. The chain combines TRBV12-3 or TRBV12-4 with TRBJ1-5; D may be TRBD1 (5 bases). The CDR3 is made up of 13 amino acids. V lost 7 bases and J 3 bases, leaving 10 bases between the germline ends.